This TCR beta chain was profiled in a study of cytomegalovirus exposure and HLA in healthy donors. Study-wide results and limits: What a later analysis showed was that several of the most significant clusters appeared linked to common viral pathogens. Many donors shared some public TCRs, even though most TCR sequences were rare. The likely origin of a cluster of highly shared sequence variants was a sequencing artifact.

Germline V gene data show CDR1 as SGHNT and CDR2 as YENEEA. This CDR3 has 13 residues. The germline V and J ends were trimmed by 5 bases and 3 bases, with 10 bases remaining between them. Remarks on this clone: The antigen is unknown.

The PCR contained 60 Vbeta and 13 Jbeta primers. The data were produced by immunoSEQ multiplex PCR, yet TCRdb's version contains in-frame clones alone and is incomplete. This sample has 73,000 or so clones; just over 75% occur once, and the top ten carry over 6%. The receptor was isolated from a middle-aged man in good health and CMV-seronegative. Sequencing input: PBMCs. The V and J genes are TRBV11-3 and TRBJ2-5; tentatively, D is TRBD2 (6 bases). Written as DNA, the CDR3 is TGTGCCAGCAGCCGGGGACTTAAAGAGACCCAGTACTTC. Translation gives CASSRGLKETQYF.